These 7 T cell receptor beta chains share one sample of origin, sequenced in a study of spatial heterogeneity in lung cancer. As for time point: sample taken at primary tumor resection. Unsorted whole RNA from tumor, nontumor lung or frozen PBMC underwent sequencing. One entry per CDR3 protein results from TCRdb running MiXCR on the 5' RACE reads. The sample shows tens of thousands of distinct CDR3 sequences, over 8.5% of them seen only once. The material sequenced was PBMCs, taken at surgery. The origin of the receptors is a male donor with early-stage non-small cell lung cancer.

This clonotype was found many times. V gene TRBV5-1 combines with J gene TRBJ2-6; D ambiguous. The germline V gene has CDR1 SGHRS and CDR2 YFSETQ. The CDR3 covers 14 residues. V lost 0 bases and J lost 0, with 1 base in between. The CDR3 DNA reads as TGCGCCAGCAGCTTGGACTCTGGGGCCAACGTCCTGACTTTC. Translation: CASSLDSGANVLTF.

The chain combines TRBV20-1 with TRBJ2-1; 10 nucleotides align to TRBD2. J gave up 2 bases and V 1 base, and 8 bases lay outside the gene matches. Germline-derived CDR1 and CDR2 are DFQATT and SNEGSKA (reference sequence). The CDR3 has 17 amino acids. This CDR3 is CSARAVASGGPYNEQFF. The CDR3 DNA follows: TGCAGTGCTAGAGCGGTGGCTAGCGGGGGCCCCTACAATGAGCAGTTCTTC.

A few counts support this clonotype. This chain uses TRBV6-1 with TRBJ2-7; D may be TRBD1 (6 bases). This CDR3 has 13 residues. Germline values: CDR1 MNHNS, CDR2 SASEGT. The V end was cut by 8 bases, the J end by 3 bases, with 14 bases between. Written as DNA, the CDR3 is TGTGCCAGCGTAGGACAGACTCTCTACGAGCAGTACTTC. This gives the protein CASVGQTLYEQYF.

This clonotype was observed at least ten times. This sequence joins TRBV11-3 and TRBJ2-2; D uncertain. The germline V and J ends were trimmed by 0 bases and 7 bases, with 3 bases remaining between them. The CDR3 runs to 12 residues. The V gene's germline CDR1 is SGHNT and CDR2 YENEEA. CDR3 residues: CASSLESGELFF. The CDR3 nucleotides are TGTGCCAGCAGCTTAGAAAGCGGGGAGCTGTTTTTT.

This clonotype showed up just a few times. V is TRBV28 and J is TRBJ1-5; no definite D call. The V end was cut by 2 bases, the J end by 4 bases, with 0 bases between. Germline CDR1 and CDR2: MDHEN and SYDVKM. There are 11 residues in the CDR3. The CDR3 loop reads CASSLNQPQHF. The CDR3 DNA is TGTGCCAGCAGTTTAAATCAGCCCCAGCATTTT.

This clonotype was counted between two and nine times. This rearrangement joins TRBV6-4 to TRBJ2-7, with 10 bases fitting TRBD2. CDR1 MRHNA and CDR2 SNTAGT come from the germline V gene. V shed 6 bases and J 0 bases; nucleotides not matched to a gene: 11. The CDR3 contains 17 residues. The DNA for the CDR3 is TGTGCCAGCAGGAGGGGTAGCGGGGGGCGCCGCTCCTACGAGCAGTACTTC. Amino acids: CASRRGSGGRRSYEQYF.

This clonotype was seen repeatedly, ten times or more. The rearrangement joins TRBV28 to TRBJ2-3; TRBD2 aligns across 12 bases. The germline V gene encodes CDR1 MDHEN and CDR2 SYDVKM. Unmatched junction bases numbered 16, after V lost 3 bases and J lost 9 bases. The CDR3 totals 18 residues. This CDR3 reads CASSFHTGTSGLMGTQYF. DNA of the CDR3: TGTGCCAGCAGTTTTCACACCGGGACTAGCGGGTTGATGGGAACGCAGTATTTT.